A single T cell receptor beta chain is shown here with its context. Its antigen is unknown. No much larger clone exists at a distance of one base, and base qualities are not known. The data were taken from a study of shared clonotypes between healthy human individuals (dated by TCRdb to the early 2020s). Study-wide context: The cohort comprised two women and three men aged 18 to 49 years. For each donor, three plates each were used for CD4 naive and CD4 memory, two plates were used for CD8 naive, and one plate was used for CD8 memory. To estimate repertoire size and how much clonotypes are shared between individuals, the study performed deep sequencing of blood TCR repertoires from roughly five healthy adults. Libraries were prepared and TCR repertoires were sequenced by different laboratories using diverse techniques, in order to increase sequencing depth and limit assay-specific biases. Each donor's leukapheresis produced roughly between roughly 0.85 and 9.5 billion PBMCs.

Using the deep immunoSEQ assay, multiplex PCR amplified TCR CDR3 regions from genomic DNA. Extracted genomic DNA from each cell subset was distributed evenly across all wells of several immunoSEQ 96-well plates, and each plate was treated as a replicate. For sorted subsets, approximately 210 ng of genomic DNA, equivalent to roughly 30,000 T cell genomes, went into each replicate PCR. The purified libraries were quantified using a Qubit 3.0 fluorometer, sized with a Bioanalyzer 2100, and then quantified again using the KAPA Library Quantification kit. A separate single-read 150-cycle Illumina NextSeq 550 flow cell was used to sequence each immunoSEQ 96-well plate. The study's processing was this. Because only junctional sequences without quality scores were contained in the immunoSEQ output, filtering matching that applied to full-length reads could not be performed. To assign V/J genes and CDR3, sequences were annotated against IMGT germline references using PyIR, a Python wrapper for IgBLAST v1.9. Reads were removed for weak V/J assignments (E-value above 1e-6), missing CDR3, stop codons, out-of-frame junctions, or ambiguous translated residues. V3J clonotypes were defined by identical inferred V gene, J gene, and CDR3 amino acid sequence. Percentage overlap between repertoires was calculated by dividing the number of shared unique clonotypes by the size of the smaller repertoire. RTK rarefaction, the Chao1 estimator, and Recon v2.1 estimates of unobserved clonotypes were used to assess repertoire richness. OLGA was used to compute generation probabilities for all TCRbeta clonotypes that the gDNA method yielded from a handful of donors. Sourced from immuneACCESS, this table was stored by TCRdb with only in-frame sequences that have V and J called. A share of the clones is absent; for the studies checked, an unresolved V gene accounts for under half, and the remainder has no known explanation. V, J and clone size derive from that table, while D and trimming were established from the DNA sequence. The sample contains about 1 million clones, roughly 80% of them found a single time. Less than 1.5% of the sample is held by the ten biggest clonotypes.

Study-level results and caveats: Roughly 5% of naive CD4, around 3.5% of naive CD8, approximately 2.2% of memory CD4, and approximately 0.4% of memory CD8 clonotypes were shared across a handful of donors. Clonotypes shared by all four sorted-subset donors showed higher generation probabilities than non-shared clonotypes. Even with the large sequencing depth, rarefaction of the sorted-subset datasets indicated that sequencing was incomplete. Sampling was limited to blood, and TCR repertoires in tissue likely differ from TCR repertoires in blood. The genetic and exposure-history diversity represented was limited by the small number of donors. Naive subsets generally had larger estimated clonotype richness than memory subsets. Based on pairwise subsampling, the degree of clonotype sharing among donors was expected to be affected by sequencing depth.

CDR1 SGDLS and CDR2 YYNGEE are derived from the germline V gene. V is pared back by 0 bases and J by 7 bases, with 9 bases lying between the germline termini. Including the terminal cysteine and phenylalanine, the CDR3 comprises 13 residues. CDR3 DNA is the only sequence kept; it has 39 bases, read in frame from the first base. Donors were healthy HIV-negative adults with no recently reported acute infections or vaccinations. Only Caucasian adults living in Nashville, Tennessee, USA were represented among the donors. CD4+ T cells were enriched by magnetic negative selection, after which naive cells were positively selected on CD45RA and the negative fraction was taken as the memory subset. Blood was obtained by leukapheresis, after which PBMCs were separated by Ficoll-Histopaque density gradient centrifugation and cryopreserved in liquid nitrogen vapor phase. Purity and quantity of every magnetically sorted T cell population were checked by analytical flow cytometry. Genomic DNA was isolated from every sorted fraction and measured by UV absorbance on a Nanodrop 2000c.

Sequencing was done on a sample of memory CD4+ T cells sorted from blood. The cell subset or site label of this sample denotes: CD45RA-negative fraction. This sequence originates from a man aged 18 to 35 in good health. The V and J genes are TRBV9 and TRBJ2-3; a confident D gene designation cannot be given. Here is the DNA: TGTGCCAGCAGCGTAGGAGGAGCCAATACGCAGTATTTT. Its protein product is CASSVGGANTQYF.